This T cell receptor beta chain was sequenced for a study of Ad26.COV2.S vaccination and SARS-CoV-2 variants. Study overall: Once, or twice with 56 days between doses, Ad26.COV2.S was given intramuscularly.

The treatment is: approximately 18 received Ad26.COV2.S at low or high dose, single or two shots; roughly 5 received placebo; per-sample allocation not given. All samples were drawn on day 63, counting from the first vaccine or placebo injection. Germline V gene data show CDR1 as LGHDT and CDR2 as YNNKEL (reference sequence). CDR3 length: 18 amino acids. V dropped 1 base and J dropped 4 bases, with 23 bases sitting between them. TCRdb keeps only in-frame clones here, not all; method: immunoSEQ multiplex PCR. The sample includes 430,000 or so clones, around 90% of them seen just once. This specimen consisted of peripheral blood, obtained in a trial of Ad26.COV2.S vaccine versus placebo. This clonotype was obtained from a person aged 18 to 59 who received the Ad26.COV2.S COVID-19 vaccine or a placebo. The rearrangement joins TRBV3-1 (or the pseudogene TRBV3-2) to TRBJ2-7, with a possible D match to TRBD2 (7 bases). CDR3 sequence: CASSQGGGASETSYEQYF. The CDR3 region has the DNA TGTGCCAGCAGCCAAGGTGGGGGGGCTAGCGAGACTTCATACGAGCAGTACTTC.